This T cell receptor (beta chain) was documented in a study of vaccination and CD4 T cells after COVID-19. Sequencing of the DNA from cultured CD4+ T cells was carried out with the Oncomine TCR Beta short-read assay. Once CD4+ T cells had been cultured, genomic DNA was extracted from them. TCRdb fed the PCR reads into MiXCR, producing one record per CDR3 protein. The repertoire has some 17,000 distinct CDR3 sequences, 51% of them found once; the top ten carry 21%. The time point denotes: late sampling 161 to 241 days after vaccination in a few convalescent patients. Specified treatment: approximately 9-day PBMC culture with coronavirus spike peptide pools or control peptides (ViraFEST assay). With regard to this clonotype: The antigen remains unidentified.

Trimming shortened V by 0 bases and J by 1 base, and 6 bases separated the two germline ends. CDR3 length: 14 amino acids. Germline V lookup: CDR1 SGHTA, CDR2 FQGNSA. The chain has TRBV7-2 and TRBJ1-1, with D maybe TRBD1 (5 bases). This sample comprised CD4+ T cells from blood, cultured in vitro, obtained about 7 months after SARS-CoV-2 vaccination. The receptor was derived from a human donor who had recovered from COVID-19. CDR3 residues: CASSLAGTNTEAFF. CDR3 nucleotides: TGTGCCAGCAGCTTAGCCGGGACGAACACTGAAGCTTTCTTT. Together with reference TRBV7-2 and TRBJ1-1, the CDR3 gives the full variable domain: GAGVSQSPSNKVTEKGKDVELRCDPISGHTALYWYRQSLGQGLEFLIYFQGNSAPDKSGLPSDRFSAERTGGSVSTLTIQRTQQEDSAVYLCASSLAGTNTEAFFGQGTRLTVV.